Each of the 9 T cell receptor beta chains below was sequenced from the same sample in a study of cytotoxic CD8 clonotypes in ibrutinib-treated CLL. Using immunoSEQ multiplex PCR, the repertoire was profiled, and TCRdb retains in-frame clones only, with some absent. The table has some 81,000 clones, about four fifths seen once. Here the sequenced sample was PBMCs, taken after 12 months of ibrutinib treatment. The receptors were sampled from a human donor with chronic lymphocytic leukemia.

In this sample, this clone turned up a few times. The J gene is TRBJ2-3, the V gene TRBV5-1; 7 nucleotides line up with TRBD1. The CDR3 extends over 14 amino acids. Germline V gives CDR1 SGHRS, CDR2 YFSETQ. J lost 2 bases, V lost 7 bases, and 7 bases had no gene match. CDR3 loop: CASRPGGVTDTQYF. The CDR3 DNA follows: TGCGCCAGCCGCCCAGGGGGAGTCACAGATACGCAGTATTTT.

This chain links TRBV6-1 with TRBJ2-7; TRBD2 matches 9 bases. The V gene end was trimmed by 6 bases and the J gene end by 0 bases; junction bases not matched to a gene: 6. Germline V gene data show CDR1 as MNHNS and CDR2 as SASEGT. The CDR3 runs 15 residues. CDR3 in DNA: TGTGCCAGCAGCCCTTTGACTAGCGGCTCCTACGAGCAGTACTTC. It encodes CASSPLTSGSYEQYF.

J is TRBJ1-5 and V is TRBV19; TRBD1 matches 9 bases. This CDR3 spans 14 amino acids. With 8 bases clipped from V and 7 bases from J, the junction kept 9 bases outside the gene matches. CDR1 is LNHDA, CDR2 SQIVND, per germline (reference sequence). CDR3 bases: TGTGCCAGTGGGGACAGGGAAAAGAGGCAGCCCCAGCATTTT. Amino acids: CASGDREKRQPQHF.

The V gene is TRBV5-1, the J gene TRBJ2-3; D is uncertain. Deletions cut 0 bases from V and 2 bases from J, with 7 bases between. The CDR3 runs to 14 residues. Germline CDR1 and CDR2: SGHRS and YFSETQ. Written as DNA, the CDR3 is TGCGCCAGCAGCTTGGGTATGGCCACAGATACGCAGTATTTT. This gives the protein CASSLGMATDTQYF.

The chain has TRBV29-1 and TRBJ1-1, with D perhaps TRBD1 (5 bases). V was trimmed by 4 bases and J by 1 base, leaving 16 bases between them. The CDR3 contains 15 residues. Germline CDR1 is SQVTM and CDR2 is ANQGSEA. In nucleotides, the CDR3 is TGCAGCGTTGTAGGGGTTGGGGGGGGGAACACTGAAGCTTTCTTT. Its protein is CSVVGVGGGNTEAFF.

This clone was observed a few times. This chain connects TRBV7-8 to TRBJ1-2; 11 nucleotides match TRBD1. After removal of 5 bases from V and 5 bases from J, the junction contained 1 base not matched to a gene. This CDR3 has 13 residues. The germline CDR1 and CDR2 sequences are SGHVS and FQNEAQ. The CDR3 is CASSGQGAYGYTF. CDR3 DNA: TGTGCCAGCAGCGGACAGGGGGCTTATGGCTACACCTTC.

CDR3 nucleotides: TGTGCCAGCAGCGTCAGGCCGGTTGCAACTAATGAAAAACTGTTTTTT. It translates to CASSVRPVATNEKLFF. V is TRBV9 and J is TRBJ1-4; D remains unclear. The CDR3 totals 16 residues. V was clipped by 2 bases and J by 0 bases, with 11 bases between them. Germline values: CDR1 SGDLS, CDR2 YYNGEE.

The gene calls are TRBV19 and TRBJ1-2; 7 nucleotides agree with TRBD1. This CDR3 is built from 15 residues. Losses at the gene ends were 6 bases for V and 1 base for J; bases not matched to a gene: 8. Per germline, CDR1 LNHDA and CDR2 SQIVND (reference sequence). DNA of the CDR3: TGTGCCAGTAGAACCACAGGGGCGCTTAACTATGGCTACACCTTC. It codes for CASRTTGALNYGYTF.

V usage is TRBV27 and J usage is TRBJ2-7, with TRBD2 matching over 8 bases. J lost 2 bases, V lost 5 bases, and 8 bases had no gene match. There are 15 residues in the CDR3. Per germline, CDR1 MNHEY and CDR2 SMNVEV (reference sequence). CDR3 loop: CASSLRGGAPYEQYF. As DNA, the CDR3 is TGTGCCAGCAGTCTCCGGGGGGGGGCCCCCTACGAGCAGTACTTC.